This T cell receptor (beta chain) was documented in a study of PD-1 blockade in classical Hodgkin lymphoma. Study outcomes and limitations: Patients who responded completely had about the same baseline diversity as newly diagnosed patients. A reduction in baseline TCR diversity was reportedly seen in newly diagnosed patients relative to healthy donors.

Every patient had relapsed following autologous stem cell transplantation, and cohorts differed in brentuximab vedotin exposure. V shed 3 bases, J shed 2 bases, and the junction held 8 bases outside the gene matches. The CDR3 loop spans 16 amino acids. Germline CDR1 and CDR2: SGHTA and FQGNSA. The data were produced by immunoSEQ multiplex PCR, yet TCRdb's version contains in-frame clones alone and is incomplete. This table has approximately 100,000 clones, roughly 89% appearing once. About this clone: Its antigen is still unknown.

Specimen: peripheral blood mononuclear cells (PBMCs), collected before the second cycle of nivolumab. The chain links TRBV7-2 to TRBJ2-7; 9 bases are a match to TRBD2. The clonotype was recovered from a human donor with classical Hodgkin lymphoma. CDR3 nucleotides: TGTGCCAGCAGCTTCGGTGGCGGGGGGGCAGCCTACGAGCAGTACTTC. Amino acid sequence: CASSFGGGGAAYEQYF. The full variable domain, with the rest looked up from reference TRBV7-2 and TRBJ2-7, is GAGVSQSPSNKVTEKGKDVELRCDPISGHTALYWYRQSLGQGLEFLIYFQGNSAPDKSGLPSDRFSAERTGGSVSTLTIQRTQQEDSAVYLCASSFGGGGAAYEQYFGPGTRLTVT.